The clone carrying this TCR beta chain was found many times. The antigen is undetermined. The data belong to a study of regulatory T cells in long-lasting Graves disease. About the study: Antithyroid drug use was under 3 months in newly diagnosed Graves' patients. Whole-study findings and limits: Newly diagnosed Graves' patients had higher TCR diversity than persistent ones. Public clonotype sharing was higher in persistent than newly diagnosed patients. Gene preferences differed: TRBV28, TRBJ1-2, TRBJ2-5 in persistent cases.

Library construction for TCR beta used iRepertoire HTBI primers and Arm-PCR of CDR3 regions. Each CDR3 protein is one row after TCRdb ran MiXCR on the multiplex PCR reads. The repertoire holds some 250,000 distinct CDR3 sequences, approximately 20% seen once, with around 20% in the top ten. Regarding time point: newly diagnosed GD, antithyroid drugs for less than 3 months. RNA isolated from PBMCs was used to make the TCR library. Per the germline V gene, CDR1 is SGHKS and CDR2 is YYEKEE (reference sequence). Trimming removed 2 bases at V and 9 bases at J, with 15 bases between. CDR3 size: 14 residues.

The TCR sequence derives from a female donor with Graves disease. Sample: peripheral blood mononuclear cells (PBMCs), taken at new diagnosis, from a patient treated with antithyroid drugs. The chain recombines TRBV5-5 with TRBJ2-1, with TRBD2 as a possible D gene (6 bases). The CDR3 region is CASSFSTRESEQFF. The DNA for the CDR3 is TGTGCCAGCAGCTTCTCGACTAGGGAGAGTGAGCAGTTCTTC.